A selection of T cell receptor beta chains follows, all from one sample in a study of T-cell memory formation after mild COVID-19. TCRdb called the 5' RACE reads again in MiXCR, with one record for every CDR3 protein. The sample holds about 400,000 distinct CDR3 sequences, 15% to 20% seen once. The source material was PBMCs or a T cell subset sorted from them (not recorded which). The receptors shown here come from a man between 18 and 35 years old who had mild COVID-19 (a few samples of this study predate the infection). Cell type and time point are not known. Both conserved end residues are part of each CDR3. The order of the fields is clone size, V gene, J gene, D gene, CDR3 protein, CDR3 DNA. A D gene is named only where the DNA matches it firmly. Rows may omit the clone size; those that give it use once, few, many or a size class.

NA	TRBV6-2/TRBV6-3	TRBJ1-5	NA	CASIGTSSRQPQHF	TGTGCCAGCATCGGCACTTCATCCCGGCAGCCCCAGCATTTT
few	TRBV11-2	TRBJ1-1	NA	CASSPQRHEAFF	TGTGCCAGCAGCCCCCAGCGCCATGAAGCTTTCTTT
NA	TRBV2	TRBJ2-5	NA	CASRQSGAQETQYF	TGTGCCAGCAGGCAGTCCGGGGCCCAAGAGACCCAGTACTTC
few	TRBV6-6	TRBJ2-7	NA	CASSTAGTLGSEQYF	TGTGCCAGCAGTACCGCCGGGACGCTGGGTAGCGAGCAGTACTTC
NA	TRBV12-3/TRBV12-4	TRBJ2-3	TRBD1	CASSSPGTVPDTQYF	TGTGCCAGCAGCTCACCCGGGACAGTCCCAGATACGCAGTATTTT
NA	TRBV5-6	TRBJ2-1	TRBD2	CASSLASGGLRVYNEQFF	TGTGCCAGCAGCTTGGCCAGCGGGGGGCTCAGGGTCTACAATGAGCAGTTCTTC
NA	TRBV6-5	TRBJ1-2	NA	CASSAGLGYGYTF	TGTGCCAGCAGCGCCGGTTTGGGCTATGGCTACACCTTC
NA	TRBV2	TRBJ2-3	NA	CASSRPGDITDTQYF	TGTGCCAGCAGCCGACCTGGGGATATCACAGATACGCAGTATTTT
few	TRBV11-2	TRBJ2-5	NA	CASSLVRSQETQYF	TGTGCCAGCAGCTTAGTGAGGAGCCAAGAGACCCAGTACTTC
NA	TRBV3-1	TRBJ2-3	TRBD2	CASSQVLELAGLDTQYF	TGTGCCAGCAGCCAAGTGCTTGAACTAGCGGGGCTCGATACGCAGTATTTT
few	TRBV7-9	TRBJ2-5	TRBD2	CASSLSGVPQETQYF	TGTGCCAGCAGCCTTAGCGGGGTCCCCCAAGAGACCCAGTACTTC
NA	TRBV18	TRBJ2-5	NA	CASSPEKTQYF	TGTGCCAGCTCACCGGAGAAGACCCAGTACTTC
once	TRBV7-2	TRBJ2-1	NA	CASSTGPSPNEQFF	TGTGCCAGCAGCACCGGGCCGTCCCCCAATGAGCAGTTCTTC
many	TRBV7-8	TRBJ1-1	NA	CASSFARGTEAFF	TGTGCCAGCAGCTTCGCACGGGGTACTGAAGCTTTCTTT
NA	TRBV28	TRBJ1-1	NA	CASSLTGTHTEAFF	TGTGCCAGCAGTTTGACCGGGACCCACACTGAAGCTTTCTTT
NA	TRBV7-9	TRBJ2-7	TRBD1	CATDRGDDYEQYF	TGTGCCACTGACAGGGGCGACGATTACGAGCAGTACTTC
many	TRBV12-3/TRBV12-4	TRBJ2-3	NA	CASSPGADTQYF	TGTGCCAGCAGCCCGGGCGCAGATACGCAGTATTTT
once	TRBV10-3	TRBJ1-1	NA	CAISEFEGRNTEAFF	TGTGCCATCAGTGAGTTCGAGGGGAGGAACACTGAAGCTTTCTTT
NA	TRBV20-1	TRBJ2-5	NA	CSAEGVQRYQETQYF	TGCAGTGCTGAGGGCGTACAGCGGTACCAAGAGACCCAGTACTTC
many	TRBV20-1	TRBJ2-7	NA	CSATKREGDAYEQYF	TGCAGTGCTACAAAGAGAGAGGGGGACGCCTACGAGCAGTACTTC
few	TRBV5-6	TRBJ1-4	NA	CASSNSATNEKLFF	TGTGCCAGCAGCAACAGTGCAACTAATGAAAAACTGTTTTTT
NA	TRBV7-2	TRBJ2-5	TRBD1	CASSFAQGPQETQYF	TGTGCCAGCAGCTTTGCACAGGGGCCACAGGAGACCCAGTACTTC
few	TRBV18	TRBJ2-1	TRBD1	CASSPLGTAYNEQFF	TGTGCCAGCTCACCACTCGGGACAGCATACAATGAGCAGTTCTTC
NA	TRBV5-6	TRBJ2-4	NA	CASSLRRQENIQYF	TGTGCCAGCAGCCTGCGCCGACAGGAAAACATTCAGTACTTC
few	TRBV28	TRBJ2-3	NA	CASTSRSHTDTQYF	TGTGCCAGCACCTCGCGGTCCCACACAGATACGCAGTATTTT
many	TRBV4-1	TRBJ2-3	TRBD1	CASSQEGQGWDTQYF	TGCGCCAGCAGCCAAGAGGGACAGGGATGGGATACGCAGTATTTT
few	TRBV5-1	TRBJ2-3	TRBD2	CASSGYLAGRQADTQYF	TGCGCCAGCAGCGGATACCTAGCGGGGAGACAAGCAGATACGCAGTATTTT
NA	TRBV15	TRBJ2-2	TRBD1	CATSAPGQGSNGELFF	TGTGCCACCAGCGCTCCGGGACAGGGGAGTAACGGGGAGCTGTTTTTT
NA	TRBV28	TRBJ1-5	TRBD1	CASSRGRQGYQPQHF	TGTGCCAGCAGCCGAGGCCGACAGGGTTATCAGCCCCAGCATTTT
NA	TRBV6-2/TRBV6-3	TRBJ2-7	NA	CASARDGYYEQYF	TGTGCCAGTGCGAGGGACGGTTACTACGAGCAGTACTTC
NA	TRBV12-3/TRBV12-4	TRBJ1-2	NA	CASQRPWSSLYGYTF	TGTGCCAGCCAGCGACCTTGGAGCTCCCTCTATGGCTACACCTTC
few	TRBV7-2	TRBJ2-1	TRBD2	CASSGWGSGGTNEQFF	TGTGCCAGCAGCGGCTGGGGTAGCGGGGGGACCAATGAGCAGTTCTTC
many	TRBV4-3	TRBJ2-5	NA	CASSQELVALETQYF	TGCGCCAGCAGCCAAGAATTAGTAGCTTTGGAGACCCAGTACTTC
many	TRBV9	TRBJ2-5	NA	CASSTGPLGETQYF	TGTGCCAGCAGCACTGGACCTCTTGGGGAGACCCAGTACTTC
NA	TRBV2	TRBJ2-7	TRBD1	CASRKTGATYEQYF	TGTGCCAGCAGGAAGACAGGGGCGACTTACGAGCAGTACTTC
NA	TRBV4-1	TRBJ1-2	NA	CASSQSYRQIYGYTF	TGCGCCAGCAGCCAGAGTTACAGGCAGATCTATGGCTACACCTTC
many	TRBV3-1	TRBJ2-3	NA	CASSQQTGNTQYF	TGTGCCAGCAGCCAACAAACGGGAAATACGCAGTATTTT
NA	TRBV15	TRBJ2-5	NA	CATSRPDKGFGETQYF	TGTGCCACCAGCAGACCCGACAAGGGTTTTGGGGAGACCCAGTACTTC
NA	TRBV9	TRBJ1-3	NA	CASSTGLGSGNTIYF	TGTGCCAGCAGCACAGGGCTGGGCTCTGGAAACACCATATATTTT
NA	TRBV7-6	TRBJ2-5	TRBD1	CASSSTYRGLRTQYF	TGTGCCAGCAGCTCTACCTACAGGGGGCTGAGGACCCAGTACTTC
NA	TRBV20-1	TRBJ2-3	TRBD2	CSAGTSGASTDTQYF	TGCAGTGCTGGGACTAGCGGTGCTAGCACAGATACGCAGTATTTT
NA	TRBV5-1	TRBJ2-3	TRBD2	CASSLGLAPDTQYF	TGCGCCAGCAGCTTGGGACTAGCGCCAGATACGCAGTATTTT
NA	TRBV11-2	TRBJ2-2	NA	CASHHRGRTSNTGELFF	TGTGCCAGCCACCACCGGGGGCGGACCTCGAACACCGGGGAGCTGTTTTTT
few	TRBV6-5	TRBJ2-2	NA	CASSYSIILGARTGELFF	TGTGCCAGCAGTTACTCGATAATTCTGGGGGCGAGGACCGGGGAGCTGTTTTTT
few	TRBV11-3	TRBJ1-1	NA	CASSLEPEGEAEAFF	TGTGCCAGCAGCTTAGAGCCGGAAGGGGAAGCGGAAGCTTTCTTT
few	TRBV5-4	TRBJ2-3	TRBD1	CASSLAGTGMADTQYF	TGTGCCAGCAGCCTCGCCGGGACAGGGATGGCAGATACGCAGTATTTT
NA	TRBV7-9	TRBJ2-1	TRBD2	CASSSMTSGHNEQFF	TGTGCCAGCAGTTCTATGACTAGCGGTCACAATGAGCAGTTCTTC
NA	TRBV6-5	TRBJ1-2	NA	CASSPQVNYGYTF	TGTGCCAGCAGTCCACAGGTTAACTATGGCTACACCTTC
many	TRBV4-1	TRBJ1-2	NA	CASSQGGSLNYGYTF	TGCGCCAGCAGCCAAGGGGGTTCCCTTAACTATGGCTACACCTTC
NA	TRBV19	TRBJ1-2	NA	CATGGADYGYTF	TGTGCCACCGGGGGGGCCGACTATGGCTACACCTTC
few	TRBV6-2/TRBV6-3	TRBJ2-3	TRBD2	CASSPVAGAGIRTDTQYF	TGTGCCAGCAGTCCCGTAGCGGGAGCCGGAATTCGCACAGATACGCAGTATTTT
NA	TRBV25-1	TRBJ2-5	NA	CASSELFGETQYF	TGTGCCAGCAGTGAATTATTCGGGGAGACCCAGTACTTC
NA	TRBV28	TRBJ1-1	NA	CASSGGDVQGTEAFF	TGTGCCAGCAGTGGAGGGGATGTGCAAGGCACTGAAGCTTTCTTT